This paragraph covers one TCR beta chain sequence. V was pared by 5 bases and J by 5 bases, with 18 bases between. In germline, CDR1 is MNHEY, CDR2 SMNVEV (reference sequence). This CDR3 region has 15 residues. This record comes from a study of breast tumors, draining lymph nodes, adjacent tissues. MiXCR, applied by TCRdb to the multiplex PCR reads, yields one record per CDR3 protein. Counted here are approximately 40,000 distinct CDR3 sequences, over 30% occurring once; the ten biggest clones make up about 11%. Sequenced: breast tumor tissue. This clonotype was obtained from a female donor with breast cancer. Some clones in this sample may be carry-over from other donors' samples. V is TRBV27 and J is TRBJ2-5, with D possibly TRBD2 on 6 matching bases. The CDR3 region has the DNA TGTGCCAGCAGTCTAGCGAGCATCCGTGGGGAGACCCAGTACTTC. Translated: CASSLASIRGETQYF.